These 5 T cell receptor beta chains came from one sample sequenced in a study of blood T cell repertoires in COVID-19 (dated by TCRdb to the early 2020s). Preparation of the library involved the immunoSEQ multiplex PCR assay. Here the immuneACCESS table is served through TCRdb, limited to in-frame sequences with V and J called. Missing clones are a known gap in these copies; in checked studies unresolved V genes cover under half, and the rest lacks a known reason. The sample table lists about 250,000 clones, roughly four fifths of them with a count of one. About 5% of the sample is in the top ten clones. The source material was PBMCs or T cells enriched from blood (not recorded which). Receptors originate from a man aged 40-55 years who had been exposed to COVID-19.

V usage is TRBV4-1 and J usage is TRBJ2-1; a possible D gene is TRBD1 (6 bases). The germline CDR1 and CDR2 sequences are MGHRA and YSYEKL. V lost 6 bases, J lost 2 bases, and 11 bases lay in between. This CDR3 comprises 14 residues. CDR3 sequence: CASRDRRTYNEQFF. The CDR3 region has the DNA TGCGCCAGCAGGGACAGAAGAACCTACAATGAGCAGTTCTTC.

This chain uses TRBV28 with TRBJ2-7; D not certain. The CDR3 loop spans 12 amino acids. CDR1 is MDHEN and CDR2 is SYDVKM in the germline V gene. Between the trimmed V and J ends, which lost 2 bases and 4 bases, there was a span of 6 bases. CDR3 residues: CASSLTPYEQYF. DNA of the CDR3: TGTGCCAGCAGTTTAACACCTTACGAGCAGTACTTC.

The genes are TRBV10-1 and TRBJ2-2, with 9 bases aligning to TRBD2. The junction had 4 bases not matched to a gene; V was cut back by 4 bases and J by 4 bases. This CDR3 has 15 amino acids. Germline V gene sequence: CDR1 WNHNN, CDR2 SYGVQD (reference sequence). The CDR3 region is CASSAGLAPTGELFF. The CDR3, as DNA: TGCGCCAGCAGTGCCGGACTAGCGCCCACCGGGGAGCTGTTTTTT.

The V call is TRBV12-3 or TRBV12-4, the J call TRBJ2-1; perhaps TRBD1 as D (5 bases). This CDR3 has 12 residues. Trimming took off 7 bases at V and 10 bases at J, with 14 bases between the two ends. The CDR3 protein is CASTMGRWEQFF. The DNA for the CDR3 is TGTGCCAGCACCATGGGGCGGTGGGAGCAGTTCTTC.

This chain uses TRBV5-1 with TRBJ2-1; the match to TRBD2 covers 14 bases. The CDR3 consists of 18 residues. With V trimmed by 6 bases and J by 2 bases, 10 bases remained unmatched. CDR1 and CDR2 from the germline V gene are SGHRS and YFSETQ. The chain's CDR3 is CASMPGTSGSGAYNEQFF. CDR3 DNA: TGCGCCAGCATGCCCGGGACTAGCGGGAGTGGGGCCTACAATGAGCAGTTCTTC.